The 5 T cell receptor beta chains reported below all come from one sample, sequenced in a study of T-cell reconstitution after alpha-beta-depleted transplantation in children. Unique molecular identifiers were incorporated into the prepared TCRbeta library. TCRdb redid the calling of the PCR reads with MiXCR, one entry per CDR3 protein. The sample shows around 370,000 distinct CDR3 sequences, 15% to 20% of them seen only once. The input for sequencing was PBMCs, mostly from graft donor cells, taken 360 days after TCRalphabeta/CD19-depleted stem cell transplant. These receptors came from a male patient between 2 and 10 years old who had a stem cell transplant for acute lymphoblastic leukemia, so the T cells may come from the graft donor.

This clonotype came up a few times. The CDR3 sequence is CASSFGGTGGLKRYEQYF. CDR3 nucleotide sequence: TGTGCCAGCAGTTTTGGGGGGACGGGGGGGCTAAAGAGATACGAGCAGTACTTC. The chain uses TRBV28 and TRBJ2-7; the match to TRBD2 covers 8 bases. The V and J ends lost 3 bases and 4 bases, in that order; junction bases with no gene match: 17. Germline CDR1 and CDR2: MDHEN and SYDVKM. The CDR3 loop spans 18 amino acids.

The chain combines TRBV7-9 with TRBJ1-1; D not certain. V was clipped by 8 bases and J by 11 bases, with 15 bases between them. Germline CDR1 SEHNR, CDR2 FQNEAQ (reference sequence). There are 11 residues in the CDR3. The CDR3 DNA follows: TGTGCCAGCGCCTCACCCATTGATGCTTTCTTT. This translates into CASASPIDAFF.

This clonotype turned up a few times. The rearrangement joins TRBV24-1 to TRBJ2-3; the match to TRBD2 covers 11 bases. The ends lost 3 bases at V and 0 bases at J; junction bases unmatched: 7. The CDR3 spans 18 residues. The germline gives CDR1 KGHDR, CDR2 SFDVKD. Here the CDR3 DNA reads TGTGCCACCAGTGATGAAGTAGCGGGAGGGCCCAGCACAGATACGCAGTATTTT. It yields the protein CATSDEVAGGPSTDTQYF.

The chain couples TRBV4-1 to TRBJ2-2; 9 nucleotides align to TRBD1. This CDR3 has 13 amino acids. Germline loops: CDR1 MGHRA, CDR2 YSYEKL. The V segment lost 5 bases and the J segment 7 bases; nucleotides outside the gene matches: 2. As DNA, the CDR3 is TGCGCCAGCAGCAGGGACAGGGACGGGGAGCTGTTTTTT. This sequence encodes CASSRDRDGELFF.

This clonotype was found many times. This chain joins TRBV10-3 and TRBJ2-1, with TRBD2 identical over 8 bases. Germline loops: CDR1 ENHRY, CDR2 SYGVKD. Germline trimming cut 6 bases from V and 3 bases from J; bases unmatched to any gene: 13. This CDR3 has 17 residues. The chain's CDR3 is CAISGGPGLADYNEQFF. Written as DNA, the CDR3 is TGTGCCATCAGCGGCGGGCCAGGACTAGCAGACTACAATGAGCAGTTCTTC.